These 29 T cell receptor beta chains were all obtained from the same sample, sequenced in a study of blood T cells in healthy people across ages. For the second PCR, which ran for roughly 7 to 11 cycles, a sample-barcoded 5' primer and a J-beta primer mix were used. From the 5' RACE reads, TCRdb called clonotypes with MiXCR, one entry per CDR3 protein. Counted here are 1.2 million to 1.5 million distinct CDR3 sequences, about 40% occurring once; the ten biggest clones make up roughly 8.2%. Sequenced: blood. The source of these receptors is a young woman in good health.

The CDR3 DNA reads as TGTGCCATCAGTCATCGGCCAGGGACGAACACTGAAGCTTTCTTT. The encoded protein is CAISHRPGTNTEAFF. The chain links TRBV10-3 to TRBJ1-1; the D gene is possibly TRBD1 (5 bases). The CDR3 contains 15 residues. Germline CDR1 reads ENHRY; CDR2 reads SYGVKD. The V gene lost 5 bases and the J gene lost 1 base, with 14 bases spanning the gap.

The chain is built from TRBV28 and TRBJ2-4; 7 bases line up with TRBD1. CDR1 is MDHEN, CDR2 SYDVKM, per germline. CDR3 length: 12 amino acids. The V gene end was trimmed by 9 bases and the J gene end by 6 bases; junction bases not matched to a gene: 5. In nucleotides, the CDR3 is TGTGCCAGTACGACAGGGTCAAACATTCAGTACTTC. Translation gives CASTTGSNIQYF.

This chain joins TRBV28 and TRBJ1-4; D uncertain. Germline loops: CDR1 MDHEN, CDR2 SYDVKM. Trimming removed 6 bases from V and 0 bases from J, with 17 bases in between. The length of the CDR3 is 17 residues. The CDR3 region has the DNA TGTGCCAGCAGCCTCGTGGAGACTGGCGCAACTAATGAAAAACTGTTTTTT. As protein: CASSLVETGATNEKLFF.

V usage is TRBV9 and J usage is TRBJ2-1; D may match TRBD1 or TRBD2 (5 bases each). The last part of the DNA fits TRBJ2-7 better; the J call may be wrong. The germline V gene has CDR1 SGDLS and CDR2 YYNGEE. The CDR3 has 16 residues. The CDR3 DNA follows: TGTGCCAGCAGCGTAGGAGACAGCGGCTCCTACAATGAGCAGTACTTC. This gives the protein CASSVGDSGSYNEQYF.

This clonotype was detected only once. CDR3 bases: TGCAGTGCTCAAACACTAGCGGGGGGGCCGAGTGAGCAGTTCTTC. This codes for CSAQTLAGGPSEQFF. This rearrangement joins TRBV20-1 to TRBJ2-1, with 13 bases identical to TRBD2. The J segment lost 9 bases and the V segment lost 5 bases, leaving 10 bases of the junction unmatched. Germline assignment: CDR1 DFQATT and CDR2 SNEGSKA (reference sequence). There are 15 residues in the CDR3.

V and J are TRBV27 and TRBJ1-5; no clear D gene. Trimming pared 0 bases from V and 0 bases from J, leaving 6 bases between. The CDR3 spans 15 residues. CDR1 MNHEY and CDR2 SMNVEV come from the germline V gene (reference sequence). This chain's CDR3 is CASSLSGYSNQPQHF. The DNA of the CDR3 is TGTGCCAGCAGTTTATCTGGCTATAGCAATCAGCCCCAGCATTTT.

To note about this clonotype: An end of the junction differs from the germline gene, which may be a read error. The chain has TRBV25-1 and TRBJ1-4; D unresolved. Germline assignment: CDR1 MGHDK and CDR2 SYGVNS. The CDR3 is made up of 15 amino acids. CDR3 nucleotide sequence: TGTGCCAGCAGTGAGGCTGGGGATACTAATGAAAAGCTGTTTTTT. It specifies CASSEAGDTNEKLFF.

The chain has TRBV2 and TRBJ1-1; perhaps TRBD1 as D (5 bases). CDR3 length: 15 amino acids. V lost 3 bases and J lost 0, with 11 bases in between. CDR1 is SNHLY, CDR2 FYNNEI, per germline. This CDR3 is CASSDRARMNTEAFF. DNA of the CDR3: TGTGCCAGCAGTGACAGGGCCCGGATGAACACTGAAGCTTTCTTT.

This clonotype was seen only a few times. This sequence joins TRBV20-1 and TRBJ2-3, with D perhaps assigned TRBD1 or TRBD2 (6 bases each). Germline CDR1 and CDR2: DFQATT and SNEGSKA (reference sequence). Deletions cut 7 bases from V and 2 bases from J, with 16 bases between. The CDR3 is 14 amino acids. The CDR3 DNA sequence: TGCAGTGGCGCCGAGGGGGGACCCACAGATACGCAGTATTTT. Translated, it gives CSGAEGGPTDTQYF.

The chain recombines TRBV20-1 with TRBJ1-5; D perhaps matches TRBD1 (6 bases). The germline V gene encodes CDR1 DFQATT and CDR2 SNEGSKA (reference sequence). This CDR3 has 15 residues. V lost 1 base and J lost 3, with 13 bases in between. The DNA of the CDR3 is TGCAGTGCTAGAGGACAGGCGTCACTCAATCAGCCCCAGCATTTT. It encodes CSARGQASLNQPQHF.

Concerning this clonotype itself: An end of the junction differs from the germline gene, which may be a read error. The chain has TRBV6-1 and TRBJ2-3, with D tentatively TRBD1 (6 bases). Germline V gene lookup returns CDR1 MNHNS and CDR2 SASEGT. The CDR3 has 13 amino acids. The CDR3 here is CAGSTTGTGTQYF. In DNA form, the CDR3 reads TGTGCCGGCAGTACTACAGGGACGGGTACGCAGTATTTT.

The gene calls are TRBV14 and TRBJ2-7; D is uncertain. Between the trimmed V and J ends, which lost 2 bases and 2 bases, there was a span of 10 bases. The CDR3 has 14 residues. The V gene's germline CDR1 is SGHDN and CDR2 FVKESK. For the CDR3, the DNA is TGTGCCAGCAGCCAAAGGCTTTTCCCCTACGAGCAGTACTTC. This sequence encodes CASSQRLFPYEQYF.

CDR3 nucleotide sequence: TGCAGCGCCCGACAGGGGGTGTACGCTGAAGCTTTCTTT. This translates into CSARQGVYAEAFF. The rearrangement joins TRBV29-1 to TRBJ1-1; 9 nucleotides line up with TRBD1. Germline-derived CDR1 and CDR2 are SQVTM and ANQGSEA. Trimming at V came to 7 bases and at J to 6 bases, leaving 9 bases not matched to a gene. This CDR3 is built from 13 residues.

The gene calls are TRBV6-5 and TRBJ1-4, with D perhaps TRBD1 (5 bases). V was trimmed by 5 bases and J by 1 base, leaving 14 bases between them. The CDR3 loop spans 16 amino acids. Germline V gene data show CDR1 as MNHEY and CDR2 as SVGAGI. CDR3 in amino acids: CASSPRWGGTNEKLFF. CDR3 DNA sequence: TGTGCCAGCAGTCCCAGGTGGGGCGGAACTAATGAAAAACTGTTTTTT.

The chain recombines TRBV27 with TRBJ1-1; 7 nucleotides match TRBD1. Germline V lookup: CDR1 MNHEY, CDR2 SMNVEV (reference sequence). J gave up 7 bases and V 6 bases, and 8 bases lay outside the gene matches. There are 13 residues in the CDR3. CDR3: CASREGASREAFF. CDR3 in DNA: TGTGCCAGCAGAGAGGGGGCTTCGCGTGAAGCTTTCTTT.

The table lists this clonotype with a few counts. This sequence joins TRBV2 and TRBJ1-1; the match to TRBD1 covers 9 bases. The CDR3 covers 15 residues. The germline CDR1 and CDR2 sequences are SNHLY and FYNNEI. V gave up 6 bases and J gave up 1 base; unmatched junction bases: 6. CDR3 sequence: CASRQPGQGNTEAFF. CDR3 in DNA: TGTGCCAGCAGACAACCGGGACAGGGGAACACTGAAGCTTTCTTT.

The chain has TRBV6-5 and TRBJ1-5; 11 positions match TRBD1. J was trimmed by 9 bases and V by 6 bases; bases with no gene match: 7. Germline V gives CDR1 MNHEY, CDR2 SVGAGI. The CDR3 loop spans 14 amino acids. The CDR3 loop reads CASSPGQGAWPQHF. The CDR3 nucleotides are TGTGCCAGCAGCCCCGGACAGGGGGCTTGGCCCCAGCATTTT.

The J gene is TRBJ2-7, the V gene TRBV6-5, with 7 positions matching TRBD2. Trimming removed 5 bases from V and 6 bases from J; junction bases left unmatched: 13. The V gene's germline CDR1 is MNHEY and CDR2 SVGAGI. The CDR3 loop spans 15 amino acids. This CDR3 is CASSPIMRGIPEQYF. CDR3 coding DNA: TGTGCCAGCAGTCCCATAATGCGGGGGATCCCCGAGCAGTACTTC.

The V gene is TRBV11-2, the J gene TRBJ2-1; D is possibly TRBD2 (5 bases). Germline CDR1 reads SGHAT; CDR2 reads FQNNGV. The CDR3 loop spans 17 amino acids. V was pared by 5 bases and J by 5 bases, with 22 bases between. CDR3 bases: TGTGCCAGCAGCGCGAAGGGCGGGCCTAGTACGAACAATGAGCAGTTCTTC. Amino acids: CASSAKGGPSTNNEQFF. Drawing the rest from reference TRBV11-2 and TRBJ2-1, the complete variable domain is EAGVAQSPRYKIIEKRQSVAFWCNPISGHATLYWYQQILGQGPKLLIQFQNNGVVDDSQLPKDRFSAERLKGVDSTLKIQPAKLEDSAVYLCASSAKGGPSTNNEQFFGPGTRLTVL.

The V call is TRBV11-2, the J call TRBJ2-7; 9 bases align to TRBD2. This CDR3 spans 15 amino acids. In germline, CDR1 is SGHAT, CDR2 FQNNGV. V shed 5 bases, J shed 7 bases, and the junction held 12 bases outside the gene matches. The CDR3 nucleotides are TGTGCCAGCAGCGAAGCGGGAGGTACATACAATGAGCAGTACTTC. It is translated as CASSEAGGTYNEQYF.

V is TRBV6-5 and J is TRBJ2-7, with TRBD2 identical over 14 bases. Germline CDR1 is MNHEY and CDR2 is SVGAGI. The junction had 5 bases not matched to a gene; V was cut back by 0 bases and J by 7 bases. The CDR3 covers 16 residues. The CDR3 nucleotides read TGTGCCAGCAGTTACTCGAGACTAGCGGGAGGGCGAGAGCAGTACTTC. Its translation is CASSYSRLAGGREQYF.

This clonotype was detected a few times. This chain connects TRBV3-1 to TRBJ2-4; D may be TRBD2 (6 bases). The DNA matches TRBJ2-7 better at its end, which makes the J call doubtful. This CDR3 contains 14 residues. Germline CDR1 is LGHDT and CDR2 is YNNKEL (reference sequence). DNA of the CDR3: TGTGCCAGCAGCCGGTTTCGGGAGAGGGACGAGCAGTACTTC. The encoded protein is CASSRFRERDEQYF.

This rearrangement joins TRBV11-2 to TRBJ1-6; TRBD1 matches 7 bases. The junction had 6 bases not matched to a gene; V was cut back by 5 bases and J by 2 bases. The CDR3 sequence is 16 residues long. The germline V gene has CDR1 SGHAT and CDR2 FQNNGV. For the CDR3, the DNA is TGTGCCAGCAGCGGAGGACAGGCGACCTATAATTCACCCCTCCACTTT. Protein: CASSGGQATYNSPLHF.

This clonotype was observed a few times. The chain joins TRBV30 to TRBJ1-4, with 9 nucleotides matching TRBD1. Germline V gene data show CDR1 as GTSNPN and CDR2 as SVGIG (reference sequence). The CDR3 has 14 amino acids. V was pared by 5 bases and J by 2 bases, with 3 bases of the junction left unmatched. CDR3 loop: CAWDTGGTNEKLFF. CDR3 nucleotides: TGTGCCTGGGATACAGGGGGCACTAATGAAAAACTGTTTTTT.

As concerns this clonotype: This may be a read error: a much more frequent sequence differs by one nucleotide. This chain's CDR3 is CASSKSGANVLTF. The CDR3 region has the DNA TGTGCCAGCAGCAAATCTGGGGCCAACGTCCTGACTTTC. The chain couples TRBV21-1 to TRBJ2-6. TRBV21-1 is a recognized pseudogene. The CDR3 runs 13 residues.

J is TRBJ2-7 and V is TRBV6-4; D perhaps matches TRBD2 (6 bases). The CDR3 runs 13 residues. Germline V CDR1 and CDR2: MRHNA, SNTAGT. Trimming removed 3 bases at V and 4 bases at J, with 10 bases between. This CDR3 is CASSEQAGYEQYF. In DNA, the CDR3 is TGTGCCAGCAGTGAACAGGCGGGGTACGAGCAGTACTTC.

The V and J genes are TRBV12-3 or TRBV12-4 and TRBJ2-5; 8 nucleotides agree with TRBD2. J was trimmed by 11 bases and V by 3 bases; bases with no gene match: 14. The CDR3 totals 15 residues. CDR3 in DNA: TGTGCCAGCAGTTTCGGGATAGCGGGGCCCTTGGAGCAGTACTTC. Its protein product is CASSFGIAGPLEQYF.

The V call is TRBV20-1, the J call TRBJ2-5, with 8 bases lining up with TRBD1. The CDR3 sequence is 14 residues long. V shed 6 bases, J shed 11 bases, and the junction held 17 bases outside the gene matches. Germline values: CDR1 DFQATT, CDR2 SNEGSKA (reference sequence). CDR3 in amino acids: CSAPVFQGANEQYF. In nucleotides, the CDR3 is TGCAGTGCCCCGGTGTTCCAGGGGGCGAATGAGCAGTACTTC.

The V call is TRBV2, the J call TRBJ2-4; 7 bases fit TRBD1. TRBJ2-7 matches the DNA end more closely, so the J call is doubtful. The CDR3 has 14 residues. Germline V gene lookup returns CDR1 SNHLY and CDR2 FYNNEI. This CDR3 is CASSAGGRLYEQYF. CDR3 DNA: TGTGCCAGCAGTGCAGGGGGACGACTGTACGAGCAGTACTTC.